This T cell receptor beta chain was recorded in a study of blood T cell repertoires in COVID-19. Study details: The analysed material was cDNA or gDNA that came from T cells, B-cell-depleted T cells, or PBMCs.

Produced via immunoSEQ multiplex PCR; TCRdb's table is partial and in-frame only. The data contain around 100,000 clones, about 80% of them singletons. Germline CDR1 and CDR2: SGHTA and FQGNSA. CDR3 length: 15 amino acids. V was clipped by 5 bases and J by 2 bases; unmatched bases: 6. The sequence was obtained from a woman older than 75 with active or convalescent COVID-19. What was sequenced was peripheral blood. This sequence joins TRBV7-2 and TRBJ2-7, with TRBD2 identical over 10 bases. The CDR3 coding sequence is TGTGCCAGCAGCCCCAGCGGGGGGGACGCCTACGAGCAGTACTTC. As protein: CASSPSGGDAYEQYF.